This T cell receptor beta chain was found in a study of vaccination and CD4 T cells after COVID-19. There are a few counts of this clonotype. The antigen is unknown. This sample's treatment: 10-day PBMC culture with coronavirus spike peptide pools or control peptides (ViraFEST assay). The Oncomine TCR Beta short-read assay sequenced DNA from cultured CD4+ T cells. TCRdb itself ran the PCR reads through MiXCR, one entry per CDR3 protein. The table records 13,000 or so distinct CDR3 sequences, around 40% of them present only once. Looked up from germline, CDR1 is LNHDA and CDR2 is SQIVND (reference sequence). V dropped 4 bases and J dropped 2; count of bases not matched to a gene: 9. The CDR3 runs 16 residues.

This specimen consisted of CD4+ T cells from blood, cultured in vitro, obtained after SARS-CoV-2 vaccination. The receptor comes from a human donor who had recovered from COVID-19. The chain couples TRBV19 to TRBJ2-7, with 9 bases fitting TRBD2. The CDR3 here is CASSRGAGGVPYEQYF. Written as DNA, the CDR3 is TGTGCCAGTAGTAGGGGAGCGGGAGGCGTACCCTACGAGCAGTACTTC.